These T cell receptor beta chains were read from a single sample in a study of OX40 agonist ivuxolimab in advanced cancers. Using immunoSEQ multiplex PCR, the repertoire was profiled, and TCRdb retains in-frame clones only, with some absent. The table has 95,000 to 150,000 clones, around 93% seen once. The input for sequencing was CD4+ or CD8+ T cells sorted from blood, taken in a trial of the OX40 agonist ivuxolimab. The source is an adult with an advanced solid tumor such as melanoma, head and neck, liver or kidney cancer. Each CDR3 is given with its conserved first and last residue. D genes are given only for firm matches. Clone size, where shown, is once, few, many, or a class for clones that have expanded.

NA,NA,TRBJ2-7,TRBV6-5,TGTGCCAGCAGTTACTCCGAGCGTTGGAGCTCCTACGAGCAGTACTTC,CASSYSERWSSYEQYF
NA,NA,TRBJ2-7,TRBV25-1,TGTGCCAGCAGTGAGGATTGGGAGCAGTACTTC,CASSEDWEQYF
NA,NA,TRBJ1-3,TRBV19,TGTGCCAGTACGAAGTCCCTCTCTGGAAACACCATATATTTT,CASTKSLSGNTIYF
NA,TRBD2,TRBJ2-3,TRBV27,TGTGCCAGCAGTTTCTCACGGGGGGACACAGATACGCAGTATTTT,CASSFSRGDTDTQYF
NA,NA,TRBJ2-7,TRBV28,TGTGCCAGCAGTTTCAGCTGGGGCCATTACGAGCAGTACTTC,CASSFSWGHYEQYF
NA,NA,TRBJ1-5,TRBV4-1,TGCGCCAGCAGCCAAGTTTTGGAAAACCTCAATCAGCCCCAGCATTTT,CASSQVLENLNQPQHF
NA,TRBD2,TRBJ2-1,TRBV7-2,TGTGCCAGCAGCTCTGGACTAGCGGGAGTTACTGAGCAGTTCTTC,CASSSGLAGVTEQFF
NA,NA,TRBJ1-1,TRBV5-5,TGTGCCAGCAGCTTGGGGAATACGGTAAACACTGAAGCTTTCTTT,CASSLGNTVNTEAFF
NA,TRBD1,TRBJ1-1,TRBV6-5,TGTGCCAGCAGATCGACAGGGACCCGTGAAGCTTTCTTT,CASRSTGTREAFF
NA,NA,TRBJ2-7,TRBV18,TGTGCCAGCTCACCACCGGGACTCGACTCCTACGAGCAGTACTTC,CASSPPGLDSYEQYF
NA,TRBD1,TRBJ1-4,TRBV7-9,TGTGCCAGCAGCTTAGGACAGGGAAATGAAAAACTGTTTTTT,CASSLGQGNEKLFF
NA,NA,TRBJ1-2,TRBV19,TGTGCCAGTAGTCCCAGCTATGGCTACACCTTC,CASSPSYGYTF
few,NA,TRBJ2-2,TRBV7-9,TGTGCCAGCAGCTTATCGAACAGGTTGGGGACCGGGGAGCTGTTTTTT,CASSLSNRLGTGELFF
NA,TRBD1,TRBJ2-2,TRBV28,TGTGCCAGCAGTTTGACAGGGGTCGCCGGGGAGCTGTTTTTT,CASSLTGVAGELFF
NA,NA,TRBJ2-1,TRBV6-5,TGTGCCAGCACCGCCACAGGGTACAATGAGCAGTTCTTC,CASTATGYNEQFF
NA,NA,TRBJ1-1,TRBV28,TGTGCCAGCAGTTTGGCGCTACTGAACACTGAAGCTTTCTTT,CASSLALLNTEAFF
NA,TRBD1,TRBJ1-1,TRBV7-6,TGTGCCAGCAGCCCCCGGACAGGGGATACTGAAGCTTTCTTT,CASSPRTGDTEAFF
NA,NA,TRBJ2-3,TRBV5-6,TGTGCCAGCGACCGAGGCGGACCCACAGATACGCAGTATTTT,CASDRGGPTDTQYF
NA,TRBD2,TRBJ2-7,TRBV7-9,TGTGCCAGCAGCTTAGGACTAGCGGGAGGGTACGAGCAGTACTTC,CASSLGLAGGYEQYF
NA,NA,TRBJ1-2,TRBV7-2,TGTGCCAGCAGCTCCAACGGCTATGGCTACACCTTC,CASSSNGYGYTF
NA,NA,TRBJ2-3,TRBV30,TGTGCCTGGAGTGTATTGAGCGGCACAGATACGCAGTATTTT,CAWSVLSGTDTQYF
once,TRBD2,TRBJ2-1,TRBV11-3,TGTGCCAGCAGCTTAGAAGGGGACTACTATTACAATGAGCAGTTCTTC,CASSLEGDYYYNEQFF
NA,TRBD1,TRBJ1-5,TRBV5-1,TGCGCCAGCAGCCCGGGACAGGGAGATCAGCCCCAGCATTTT,CASSPGQGDQPQHF
NA,NA,TRBJ2-7,TRBV14,TGTGCCAGCAGCCAAGATAAAGGGTCAGGACGGACCTACGAGCAGTACTTC,CASSQDKGSGRTYEQYF
NA,NA,TRBJ1-2,TRBV2,TGTGCCAGCAGTGATATCTCAGCCCTCTGGGAGGGCTACACCTTC,CASSDISALWEGYTF
NA,TRBD1,TRBJ2-5,TRBV4-3,TGCGCCAGCAGCCAAGGGACAGGGTCCGGGAAAGAGACCCAGTACTTC,CASSQGTGSGKETQYF
NA,NA,TRBJ2-7,TRBV27,TGTGCCAGCAGCCCGTCAGGGGTTACCTACGAGCAGTACTTC,CASSPSGVTYEQYF
NA,NA,TRBJ2-1,TRBV4-3,TGCGCCAGCAGCCAAGCCCCGGAGAGCTATGAGCAGTTCTTC,CASSQAPESYEQFF
NA,NA,TRBJ1-3,TRBV5-4,TGTGCCAGCAGCTTGGACCCCCAGCCGAGGAACACCATATATTTT,CASSLDPQPRNTIYF
once,NA,TRBJ1-4,TRBV6-5,TGTGCCAGCAAGGTCCGCAACGGGGCTAATGAAAAACTGTTTTTT,CASKVRNGANEKLFF
NA,TRBD2,TRBJ2-1,TRBV7-2,TGTGCCAGCAGACTCCGGGGGGGTAAAGGGCTCAATGAGCAGTTCTTC,CASRLRGGKGLNEQFF
NA,TRBD1,TRBJ2-2,TRBV5-4,TGTGCCAGCACCGTGGGACGGACAGGAAATAGGGGGGAGCTGTTTTTT,CASTVGRTGNRGELFF
NA,NA,TRBJ2-1,TRBV13,TGTGCCAGCAGCTTAGAGGGCTACCGGGGAGCCTACAATGAGCAGTTCTTC,CASSLEGYRGAYNEQFF
NA,NA,TRBJ2-1,TRBV4-2,TGTGCCAGCAGCCAAGACCAGAATCTCGAGCAGTTCTTC,CASSQDQNLEQFF
NA,NA,TRBJ2-3,TRBV28,TGTGCCAGCAGTTCGACAGATACGCAGTATTTT,CASSSTDTQYF
NA,NA,TRBJ1-1,TRBV7-2,TGTGCCAGCAGCCCACATGTGAACACTGAAGCTTTCTTT,CASSPHVNTEAFF
NA,NA,TRBJ1-1,TRBV19,TGTGCCAGTAGTCATGACAGAAAGACTGAAGCTTTCTTT,CASSHDRKTEAFF
NA,NA,TRBJ2-1,TRBV9,TGTGCCAGCAGCGTTGGGGGGGCTATTGGCAATGAGCAGTTCTTC,CASSVGGAIGNEQFF
NA,TRBD2,TRBJ2-1,TRBV6-1,TGTGCCGGCAAGCGGGGGAGCTCCTACAATGAGCAGTTCTTC,CAGKRGSSYNEQFF
NA,NA,TRBJ2-3,TRBV7-2,TGTGCCAGCAGCTTGGAAAGGACAGATACGCAGTATTTT,CASSLERTDTQYF
NA,TRBD2,TRBJ2-7,TRBV30,TGTGCCTGGAGTGTTGGTAGCGGGAGCTCCTACGAGCAGTACTTC,CAWSVGSGSSYEQYF
NA,NA,TRBJ1-1,TRBV7-9,TGTGCCAGCAGCAGATTGCCGAAGAAGGGGATGAACACTGAAGCTTTCTTT,CASSRLPKKGMNTEAFF
NA,NA,TRBJ2-7,TRBV18,TGTGCCAGCTCACCCCCATCGGGGGCCTGGGGCGAGCAGTACTTC,CASSPPSGAWGEQYF
NA,NA,TRBJ2-2,TRBV6-5,TGTGCCAGCAGAAGACTAGTAGGCACCGGGGAGCTGTTTTTT,CASRRLVGTGELFF
NA,NA,TRBJ1-5,TRBV19,TGTGCCAGTAGTATAGATGGGCAGGGGAGGTCACAGCCCCAGCATTTT,CASSIDGQGRSQPQHF
NA,TRBD1,TRBJ1-5,TRBV19,TGTGCCAGTAGCCGCGGGGACAGCATAAATCAGCCCCAGCATTTT,CASSRGDSINQPQHF
few,NA,TRBJ2-1,TRBV5-1,TGCGCCAGCAGCGCCTCGGGAGACTCCTACAATGAGCAGTTCTTC,CASSASGDSYNEQFF
few,NA,TRBJ1-5,TRBV11-3,TGTGCCAGCAGCTTAGGACTCAATCAGCCCCAGCATTTT,CASSLGLNQPQHF
NA,TRBD2,TRBJ2-1,TRBV4-2,TGTGCCAGCAGCCAGGTCCGACTAGCGGGAGGGCATGAGCAGTTCTTC,CASSQVRLAGGHEQFF
NA,NA,TRBJ2-3,TRBV28,TGTGCCAGCAGTGCTGCCGACAGGATGGGCACAGATACGCAGTATTTT,CASSAADRMGTDTQYF
NA,TRBD2,TRBJ2-3,TRBV9,TGTGCCAGCAGCGTGGGGACTAGCGTTAGCACAGATACGCAGTATTTT,CASSVGTSVSTDTQYF
NA,NA,TRBJ1-5,TRBV4-2,TGTGCCAGCAGCCACGATACGACGGGGGAGGGCAATCAGCCCCAGCATTTT,CASSHDTTGEGNQPQHF
NA,NA,TRBJ2-3,TRBV7-9,TGTGCCAGCAGCCCCCGTACGGGAGGGGGCGATACGCAGTATTTT,CASSPRTGGGDTQYF
NA,TRBD2,TRBJ2-3,TRBV30,TGTGCCCGACGACTAGCGGGAGTGGATACGCAGTATTTT,CARRLAGVDTQYF
NA,TRBD1,TRBJ1-6,TRBV28,TGTGCCAGCAGTCCAGGACAGGGAAGATCACCCCTCCACTTT,CASSPGQGRSPLHF
NA,TRBD1,TRBJ2-2,TRBV6-5,TGTGCCAGCAGTTTCCGACAGGGAGAAACCGGGGAGCTGTTTTTT,CASSFRQGETGELFF